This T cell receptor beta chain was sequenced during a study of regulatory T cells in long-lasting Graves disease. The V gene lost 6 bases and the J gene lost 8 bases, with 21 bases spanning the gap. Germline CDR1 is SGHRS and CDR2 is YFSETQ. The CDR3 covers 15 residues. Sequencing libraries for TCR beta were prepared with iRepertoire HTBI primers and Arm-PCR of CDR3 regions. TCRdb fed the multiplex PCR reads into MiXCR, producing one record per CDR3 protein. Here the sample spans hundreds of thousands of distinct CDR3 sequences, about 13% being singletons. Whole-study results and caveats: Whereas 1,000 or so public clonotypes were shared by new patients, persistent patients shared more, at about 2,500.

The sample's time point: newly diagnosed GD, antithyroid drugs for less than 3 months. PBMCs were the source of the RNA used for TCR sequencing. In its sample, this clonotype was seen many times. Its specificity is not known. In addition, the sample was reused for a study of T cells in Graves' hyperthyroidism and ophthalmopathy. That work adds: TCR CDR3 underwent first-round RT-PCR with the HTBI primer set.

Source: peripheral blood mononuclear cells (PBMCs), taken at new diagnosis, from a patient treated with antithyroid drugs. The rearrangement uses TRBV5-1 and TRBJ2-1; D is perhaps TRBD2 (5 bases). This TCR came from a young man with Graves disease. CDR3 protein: CASKRTRSQTHEQFF. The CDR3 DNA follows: TGCGCCAGCAAGAGAACTAGGAGTCAAACCCATGAGCAGTTCTTC.